This T cell receptor (beta chain) was recovered during a study of blood T cell repertoires in COVID-19. The overall study: Samples came from the United States, Italy and Spain, spanning acute and convalescent COVID-19. T cells, B-cell-depleted T cells, or PBMCs provided the cDNA or gDNA that served as material.

Original processing methods: Quantification of nucleated cells was approximated via reference gene primer amplification. Sequenced by immunoSEQ multiplex PCR; TCRdb stores in-frame clones only, minus some. V, J and clone size derive from that table, while D and trimming were established from the DNA sequence. Found here are around 23,000 clones, roughly 85% of them singletons; the top ten hold roughly 12%. This clonotype was sampled from a woman of 80 years or more with active or convalescent COVID-19. Sequenced input: peripheral blood.

The CDR3 DNA reads as TGTGCCAGCAGTTTAGATGGGCACAGCAATCAGCCCCAGCATTTT. Translated, it gives CASSLDGHSNQPQHF. This chain connects TRBV28 to TRBJ1-5, with no clear D. Trimming took off 2 bases at V and 1 base at J, with 9 bases between the two ends. This CDR3 region has 15 residues. Germline V gene lookup returns CDR1 MDHEN and CDR2 SYDVKM.